One sample yielded the 2 T cell receptor beta chains listed below, sequenced in a study of response to subunit inactivated influenza vaccine. TCRdb used MiXCR to reprocess the RT-PCR reads, holding one entry per CDR3 protein. In the table there are some 800,000 distinct CDR3 sequences, around 20% of which are singletons. The starting material was PBMCs from blood, obtained approximately 5 days after vaccination. Receptor source: a man aged 50-59 years who received an inactivated influenza vaccine.

Concerning this clonotype itself: Relative to the germline gene, one junction end is altered; a read error may explain this. V gene TRBV5-1 combines with J gene TRBJ1-2, with D unclear. The CDR3 sequence is 12 residues long. Looked up from germline, CDR1 is SGHRS and CDR2 is YFSETQ. CDR3 in amino acids: CASSMGNYGYTF. In DNA, the CDR3 is TGCGCCAGCAGTATGGGTAACTATGGTTACACCTTC.

Ten or more counts support this clonotype. The rearrangement links TRBV6-1 to TRBJ2-3; 11 bases match TRBD1. Germline CDR1 MNHNS, CDR2 SASEGT. This CDR3 is 14 amino acids long. Trimming took 7 bases from V and 3 from J; bases not matched to a gene: 3. The CDR3 here is CASMDRGRTDTQYF. The CDR3 DNA sequence: TGTGCCAGCATGGACAGGGGGCGGACAGATACGCAGTATTTT.